The 26 T cell receptor beta chains given below trace back to one sample, sequenced in a study of cytomegalovirus exposure and HLA in healthy donors. PCR primers comprised 60 Vbeta and 13 Jbeta primers. Assay: immunoSEQ multiplex PCR; the TCRdb copy retains only in-frame clones and omits some. There are about 150,000 clones in the sample; 70% to 85% occur only once, and about 2% lies in the top ten. Material: PBMCs. Receptor source: a man aged 40-55 years in good health and CMV-seronegative.

The chain combines TRBV28 with TRBJ1-6; D gene ambiguous. Trimming removed 5 bases from V and 0 bases from J, with 11 bases in between. Germline loops: CDR1 MDHEN, CDR2 SYDVKM. The CDR3 spans 16 residues. The CDR3 sequence is CASSPQDSSYNSPLHF. The CDR3 DNA sequence: TGTGCCAGCAGTCCCCAGGATAGCTCCTATAATTCACCCCTCCACTTT.

The rearrangement links TRBV7-3 to TRBJ2-1; 9 bases are shared with TRBD1. This CDR3 comprises 12 residues. The ends lost 6 bases at V and 9 bases at J; junction bases unmatched: 3. From germline, CDR1 is SGHTA and CDR2 FQGTGA. CDR3 protein: CASSTGGSEQFF. The CDR3 region has the DNA TGTGCCAGCAGTACAGGGGGCAGTGAGCAGTTCTTC.

This chain uses TRBV5-6 with TRBJ2-7; 13 positions match TRBD2. Germline V CDR1 and CDR2: SGHDT, YYEEEE. V lost 4 bases to trimming and J lost 3 bases; unmatched junction nucleotides: 7. The CDR3 spans 16 residues. The CDR3 DNA reads TGTGCCAGCAGCCCGGAAGGGACTAGCGGGATCTACGAGCAGTACTTC. Protein product: CASSPEGTSGIYEQYF.

The chain joins TRBV29-1 to TRBJ1-1, with D unclear. V was clipped by 3 bases and J by 0 bases, with 8 bases between them. Germline values: CDR1 SQVTM, CDR2 ANQGSEA. The CDR3 loop spans 13 amino acids. The CDR3 DNA sequence: TGCAGCGTTGAGGAGGCCTTGAACACTGAAGCTTTCTTT. Translating gives CSVEEALNTEAFF.

The rearrangement uses TRBV15 and TRBJ1-2; the D gene is possibly TRBD1 (6 bases). Trimming removed 3 bases at V and 7 bases at J, with 15 bases between. Germline-derived CDR1 and CDR2 are LNHNV and YYDKDF (reference sequence). The CDR3 contains 14 residues. CDR3 nucleotides: TGTGCCACCAGCAGCCTGCGGGGGCAAGGTGGCTACACCTTC. Translated: CATSSLRGQGGYTF.

This chain connects TRBV11-2 to TRBJ2-7; 8 nucleotides match TRBD1. V was clipped by 4 bases and J by 4 bases; unmatched bases: 9. This CDR3 region has 15 residues. The germline V gene has CDR1 SGHAT and CDR2 FQNNGV. In nucleotides, the CDR3 is TGTGCCAGCAGCTCCGGACAGGGCGGGAAATACGAGCAGTACTTC. As protein: CASSSGQGGKYEQYF. Together with reference TRBV11-2 and TRBJ2-7, the CDR3 gives the full variable domain: EAGVAQSPRYKIIEKRQSVAFWCNPISGHATLYWYQQILGQGPKLLIQFQNNGVVDDSQLPKDRFSAERLKGVDSTLKIQPAKLEDSAVYLCASSSGQGGKYEQYFGPGTRLTVT.

The chain recombines TRBV6-4 with TRBJ2-1, with D tentatively TRBD2 (6 bases). The germline V and J ends were trimmed by 7 bases and 4 bases, with 32 bases remaining between them. From germline, CDR1 is MRHNA and CDR2 SNTAGT. CDR3 length equals 20 residues. The CDR3 here is CASNRRQKLGRDPVYNEQFF. DNA of the CDR3: TGTGCCAGCAATCGTAGACAAAAGCTGGGGCGGGACCCTGTTTACAATGAGCAGTTCTTC.

This clone appeared a few times. J is TRBJ2-5 and V is TRBV5-4; D not resolved. The CDR3 contains 11 residues. V was trimmed by 1 base and J by 4 bases, leaving 2 bases between them. Germline values: CDR1 SGHNT, CDR2 YYREEE (reference sequence). The CDR3 sequence: CASSLLETQYF. The DNA of the CDR3 is TGTGCCAGCAGCTTGCTAGAGACCCAGTACTTC.

The chain couples TRBV15 to TRBJ1-5; perhaps TRBD1 as D (5 bases). Germline V lookup: CDR1 LNHNV, CDR2 YYDKDF (reference sequence). CDR3 length: 16 residues. Trimming cost V 1 base and J 2 bases, with 12 bases left between them. The CDR3 region is CATSRGNGGGNQPQHF. CDR3 nucleotide sequence: TGTGCCACCAGCAGAGGAAACGGGGGAGGCAATCAGCCCCAGCATTTT.

This clone was seen more than once but under ten times. The chain carries TRBV9 and TRBJ2-7; 7 bases line up with TRBD2. The germline V gene encodes CDR1 SGDLS and CDR2 YYNGEE. V shed 3 bases, J shed 3 bases, and the junction held 9 bases outside the gene matches. The CDR3 covers 15 residues. CDR3 protein: CASSERDSQNYEQYF. The CDR3 DNA is TGTGCCAGCAGCGAGCGGGACTCGCAAAACTACGAGCAGTACTTC.

V gene TRBV27 combines with J gene TRBJ2-1; 12 bases match TRBD2. The CDR3 loop spans 16 amino acids. Germline assignment: CDR1 MNHEY and CDR2 SMNVEV (reference sequence). The V and J ends lost 4 bases and 10 bases, in that order; junction bases with no gene match: 11. The CDR3 DNA follows: TGTGCCAGCAGTTACACGACTAGCGGGGGCGGGGGGGAGCAGTTCTTC. Translating it yields CASSYTTSGGGGEQFF.

About this clone itself: The sample has other DNA sequences that encode this CDR3 too. The V gene is TRBV5-4, the J gene TRBJ1-2; 7 bases fit TRBD1. This CDR3 has 15 amino acids. The ends lost 0 bases at V and 0 bases at J; junction bases unmatched: 2. The germline CDR1 and CDR2 sequences are SGHNT and YYREEE (reference sequence). CDR3 DNA sequence: TGTGCCAGCAGCTTGGGGACAGGTCCTAACTATGGCTACACCTTC. Residues: CASSLGTGPNYGYTF. The variable domain in full, completed from reference TRBV5-4 and TRBJ1-2, reads ETGVTQSPTHLIKTRGQQVTLRCSSQSGHNTVSWYQQALGQGPQFIFQYYREEENGRGNFPPRFSGLQFPNYSSELNVNALELDDSALYLCASSLGTGPNYGYTFGSGTRLTVV.

This chain uses TRBV6-5 with TRBJ2-7, with D possibly matching TRBD2 (5 bases). Trimming took off 4 bases at V and 0 bases at J, with 16 bases between the two ends. Looked up from germline, CDR1 is MNHEY and CDR2 is SVGAGI. The CDR3 totals 16 residues. The CDR3, as DNA: TGTGCCAGCAGTTCTTCCGGGGTTCTCTCCTCCTACGAGCAGTACTTC. It is translated as CASSSSGVLSSYEQYF.

This chain links TRBV7-9 with TRBJ2-3, with 10 nucleotides matching TRBD1. The germline CDR1 and CDR2 sequences are SEHNR and FQNEAQ (reference sequence). This CDR3 has 16 amino acids. V trimming: 3 bases; J trimming: 6 bases; junction bases outside the gene matches: 9. The CDR3: CASSFSGGQGVDTQYF. The CDR3 DNA follows: TGTGCCAGCAGCTTTAGTGGAGGACAGGGGGTTGATACGCAGTATTTT.

The rearrangement joins TRBV5-1 to TRBJ2-1; 7 bases agree with TRBD1. The V and J ends lost 0 bases and 2 bases, in that order; junction bases with no gene match: 8. Germline values: CDR1 SGHRS, CDR2 YFSETQ. The CDR3 consists of 17 residues. Here the CDR3 reads CASSLEGGALTYNEQFF. The CDR3 DNA follows: TGCGCCAGCAGCTTGGAAGGGGGCGCACTTACCTACAATGAGCAGTTCTTC.

The chain employs TRBV7-2 and TRBJ2-1; D perhaps matches TRBD2 (6 bases). The CDR3 totals 13 residues. CDR1 and CDR2 (germline): SGHTA, FQGNSA. Trimming removed 1 base from V and 12 bases from J, with 13 bases in between. The CDR3 loop is CASSLGLRGWQFF. CDR3 nucleotides: TGTGCCAGCAGCTTAGGACTACGGGGGTGGCAGTTCTTC.

This clone was observed a few times. The V and J genes are TRBV10-3 and TRBJ2-3; 12 bases match TRBD2. CDR1 ENHRY and CDR2 SYGVKD come from the germline V gene. This CDR3 is 16 amino acids long. V was clipped by 7 bases and J by 2 bases; unmatched bases: 7. The CDR3 DNA reads as TGTGCCATCACCCCAACTAGCGGGAGGTACACAGATACGCAGTATTTT. Protein: CAITPTSGRYTDTQYF.

The V call is TRBV5-5, the J call TRBJ2-7, with 9 nucleotides matching TRBD1. Germline loops: CDR1 SGHKS, CDR2 YYEKEE (reference sequence). The J segment lost 3 bases and the V segment lost 1 base, leaving 2 bases of the junction unmatched. CDR3 length: 14 residues. CDR3 sequence reads: CASSLTGGNYEQYF. CDR3 coding DNA: TGTGCCAGCAGCTTGACAGGGGGCAACTACGAGCAGTACTTC.

This chain joins TRBV28 and TRBJ2-1, with 9 bases identical to TRBD2. Germline V lookup: CDR1 MDHEN, CDR2 SYDVKM. The V segment lost 3 bases and the J segment 6 bases; nucleotides outside the gene matches: 6. CDR3 length equals 15 residues. The CDR3 sequence is CASSFGLAGINEQFF. For the CDR3, the DNA is TGTGCCAGCAGTTTTGGGCTAGCGGGGATCAATGAGCAGTTCTTC.

The V and J genes are TRBV18 and TRBJ2-1; D not certain. Trimming removed 2 bases at V and 8 bases at J, with 7 bases between. This CDR3 spans 12 amino acids. CDR1 and CDR2 from the germline V gene are KGHSH and LQKENI. This CDR3 is CASSPTKDEQFF. The CDR3 DNA follows: TGTGCCAGCTCACCAACTAAGGATGAGCAGTTCTTC.

The gene calls are TRBV4-1 and TRBJ2-2; D remains ambiguous. V was trimmed by 7 bases and J by 7 bases, leaving 7 bases between them. CDR1 MGHRA and CDR2 YSYEKL come from the germline V gene. The CDR3 is made up of 11 amino acids. The CDR3 DNA sequence: TGCGCCAGCACTTTAATCGGGGAGCTGTTTTTT. Amino acids: CASTLIGELFF.

This rearrangement joins TRBV18 to TRBJ2-1, with 9 bases matching TRBD2. CDR3 length equals 14 residues. The germline V gene has CDR1 KGHSH and CDR2 LQKENI. Losses at the gene ends were 1 base for V and 5 bases for J; bases not matched to a gene: 0. CDR3 in amino acids: CASSPLAGDNEQFF. CDR3 DNA sequence: TGTGCCAGCTCACCACTAGCGGGAGACAATGAGCAGTTCTTC.

This chain connects TRBV29-1 to TRBJ2-2; perhaps TRBD1 as D (5 bases). Germline loops: CDR1 SQVTM, CDR2 ANQGSEA. The CDR3 totals 13 residues. Trimming shortened V by 7 bases and J by 2 bases, and 11 bases separated the two germline ends. CDR3 sequence: CSATDRNTGELFF. CDR3 nucleotide sequence: TGCAGCGCTACTGACAGAAACACCGGGGAGCTGTTTTTT.

The chain uses TRBV27 and TRBJ1-5, with no clear D. Germline values: CDR1 MNHEY, CDR2 SMNVEV (reference sequence). The length of the CDR3 is 14 residues. Trimming removed 6 bases at V and 2 bases at J, with 11 bases between. The CDR3 reads CASRSALGNQPQHF. The CDR3 DNA is TGTGCCAGCAGAAGCGCTCTGGGCAATCAGCCCCAGCATTTT.

This chain uses TRBV19 with TRBJ2-3; 16 nucleotides match TRBD2. The CDR3 is 18 residues long. V dropped 5 bases and J dropped 2; count of bases not matched to a gene: 7. Germline CDR1 is LNHDA and CDR2 is SQIVND (reference sequence). The CDR3 nucleotides are TGTGCCAGTAGTGCATCCGGGACTAGCGGGAGGGTCACAGATACGCAGTATTTT. It codes for CASSASGTSGRVTDTQYF. Drawing the rest from reference TRBV19 and TRBJ2-3, the complete variable domain is DGGITQSPKYLFRKEGQNVTLSCEQNLNHDAMYWYRQDPGQGLRLIYYSQIVNDFQKGDIAEGYSVSREKKESFPLTVTSAQKNPTAFYLCASSASGTSGRVTDTQYFGPGTRLTVL.

The chain couples TRBV5-4 to TRBJ1-2; no clear D gene. The V end lost 5 bases, the J end lost 6 bases, and 17 bases lay between the germline ends. In germline, CDR1 is SGHNT, CDR2 YYREEE (reference sequence). The CDR3 length is 14 residues. CDR3 sequence (DNA): TGTGCCAGCAGGGGAGCCGGGAGGATGGATGGCTACACCTTC. Protein sequence: CASRGAGRMDGYTF.